This is a list of T cell receptor beta chains from one sample in a study of blood T cell repertoires in COVID-19. Libraries were prepared by immunoSEQ multiplex PCR; TCRdb keeps only in-frame clonotypes and omits some of them. Of approximately 120,000 clones listed, over 80% are singletons. Sequencing used peripheral blood. The receptors shown here come from a man in his sixties with acute or convalescent COVID-19. Both conserved end residues are part of each CDR3. Fields, in order: clone size, V gene, J gene, D gene, CDR3 protein, CDR3 DNA. The D gene is left open where the match is weak. Only part of the rows carry a size: once, few, many, or a class if the clone is expanded.

>few|TRBV27|TRBJ1-1|TRBD1
CASSFRQGPEAFF
TGTGCCAGCAGTTTCCGACAGGGGCCTGAAGCTTTCTTT
>.|TRBV24-1|TRBJ2-1|.
CATSDLGGSYNEQFF
TGTGCCACCAGTGATTTAGGGGGCTCCTACAATGAGCAGTTCTTC
>few|TRBV6-5|TRBJ1-2|TRBD1
CASSYRQGYGYTF
TGTGCCAGCAGTTACCGACAGGGCTATGGCTACACCTTC
>.|TRBV9|TRBJ2-1|.
CASSVNTMQFF
TGTGCCAGCAGCGTAAACACGATGCAGTTCTTC
>once|TRBV2|TRBJ2-7|TRBD1
CASSPGTGSEQYF
TGTGCCAGCAGTCCCGGGACAGGGTCCGAGCAGTACTTC
>.|TRBV7-8|TRBJ2-3|.
CASSPRGDTQYF
TGTGCCAGCAGCCCTCGGGGAGATACGCAGTATTTT
>.|TRBV28|TRBJ1-3|.
CASSLSQENTIYF
TGTGCCAGCAGTTTAAGTCAGGAAAACACCATATATTTT
>.|TRBV7-2|TRBJ1-5|.
CASSSSGESNQPQHF
TGTGCCAGCAGCTCGTCCGGGGAAAGCAATCAGCCCCAGCATTTT
>once|TRBV19|TRBJ1-5|TRBD1
CASNPLGQGFNQPQHF
TGTGCCAGTAACCCCTTGGGACAGGGTTTCAATCAGCCCCAGCATTTT
>.|TRBV27|TRBJ2-2|TRBD2
CASSVPSGRSFAGELFF
TGTGCCAGCAGTGTTCCTAGCGGGAGGTCTTTCGCCGGGGAGCTGTTTTTT
>.|TRBV3-1/TRBV3-2|TRBJ2-2|TRBD2
CASSPLTSGRAGGTGELFF
TGTGCCAGCAGCCCTCTGACTAGCGGGAGGGCCGGGGGAACCGGGGAGCTGTTTTTT
>.|TRBV5-4|TRBJ2-5|TRBD2
CASSQGLAEETQYF
TGTGCCAGCAGCCAGGGACTAGCGGAAGAGACCCAGTACTTC
>.|TRBV4-1|TRBJ2-7|TRBD2
CASSPTPGLALLEQYF
TGCGCCAGCAGCCCCACCCCGGGACTAGCCCTACTCGAGCAGTACTTC
>once|TRBV25-1|TRBJ1-6|.
CASSPSGYSYNSPLHF
TGTGCCAGCAGTCCCTCCGGTTACTCCTATAATTCACCCCTCCACTTT
>.|TRBV28|TRBJ1-1|.
CASSYATANTEAFF
TGTGCCAGCAGCTACGCCACAGCTAACACTGAAGCTTTCTTT
>.|TRBV11-3|TRBJ2-2|.
CASSLGFSTSDTGELFF
TGTGCCAGCAGCTTAGGCTTCAGTACGTCAGACACCGGGGAGCTGTTTTTT
>.|TRBV18|TRBJ1-1|TRBD1
CASSPITGETEAFF
TGTGCCAGCTCACCAATTACAGGGGAAACTGAAGCTTTCTTT
>.|TRBV5-1|TRBJ2-2|TRBD1
CASRPRTGITGELFF
TGCGCCAGCAGACCACGGACAGGGATCACCGGGGAGCTGTTTTTT
>.|TRBV29-1|TRBJ1-5|.
CSPLRAGTPETQHF
TGCAGCCCATTGAGGGCGGGGACGCCCGAGACCCAGCATTTT
>.|TRBV4-2|TRBJ1-5|.
CASSQDYGAGKAQHF
TGTGCCAGCAGCCAAGATTATGGGGCAGGGAAGGCCCAGCATTTT
>.|TRBV23-1|TRBJ2-1|TRBD2
CARTRRYEQFF
TGCGCCCGGACTAGAAGGTATGAGCAGTTCTTC
>.|TRBV5-1|TRBJ2-3|TRBD2
CASSQTSGLADTQYF
TGCGCCAGCAGCCAAACTAGCGGCCTAGCAGATACGCAGTATTTT
>.|TRBV6-5|TRBJ2-1|TRBD2
CASPPSGRWYNEQFF
TGTGCCAGCCCGCCTAGCGGGAGATGGTACAATGAGCAGTTCTTC
>.|TRBV9|TRBJ2-1|.
CASSVGSSYNEQFF
TGTGCCAGCAGCGTAGGTAGCTCCTACAATGAGCAGTTCTTC
>.|TRBV7-9|TRBJ2-2|TRBD1
CASTPPGQRTGELFF
TGTGCCAGCACCCCGCCGGGACAGAGAACCGGGGAGCTGTTTTTT